This T cell receptor beta chain was found in a study of cytotoxic CD8 clonotypes in ibrutinib-treated CLL. A word on this clone: Its antigen is as yet unknown.

The CDR3 has 11 amino acids. Looked up from germline, CDR1 is KGHSH and CDR2 is LQKENI. V lost 3 bases to trimming and J lost 8 bases, with 8 bases between them. The protocol was immunoSEQ multiplex PCR, while the TCRdb copy is restricted to in-frame clones and leaves out a portion. The repertoire holds about 160,000 clones, about 84% seen once, with about 4.6% in the top ten. The study, taken as a whole, reports: The study found clonality rose at ibrutinib response, then fell toward baseline at progression.

This receptor was identified in a human donor with chronic lymphocytic leukemia. J is TRBJ2-7 and V is TRBV18; D gene ambiguous. Material: PBMCs, obtained after 24 months of ibrutinib treatment. The CDR3 DNA is TGTGCCAGCTCACCCGATGCGCAGCAGTACTTC. Translating it yields CASSPDAQQYF.